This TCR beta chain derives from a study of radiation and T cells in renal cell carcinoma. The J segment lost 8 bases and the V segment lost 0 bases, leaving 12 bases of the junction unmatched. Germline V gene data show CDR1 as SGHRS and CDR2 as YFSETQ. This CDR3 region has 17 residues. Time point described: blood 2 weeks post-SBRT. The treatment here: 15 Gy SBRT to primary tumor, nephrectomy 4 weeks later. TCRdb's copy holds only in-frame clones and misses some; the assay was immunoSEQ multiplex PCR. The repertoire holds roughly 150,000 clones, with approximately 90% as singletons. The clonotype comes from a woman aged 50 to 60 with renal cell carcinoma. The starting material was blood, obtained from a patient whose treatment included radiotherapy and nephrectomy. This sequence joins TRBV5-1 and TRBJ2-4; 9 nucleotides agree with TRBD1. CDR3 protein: CASSLGPQGAGEDIQYF. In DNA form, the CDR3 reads TGCGCCAGCAGCTTGGGGCCACAGGGGGCGGGCGAGGACATTCAGTACTTC.